This T cell receptor beta chain was found in a study of T cell responses to AZD1222 COVID-19 vaccine (dated by TCRdb to about 2021). For context, the study as a whole: AZD1222 recipients whose second dose came at about 4 weeks and those whose second dose came at about 12 weeks were combined into one group, since spike-specific TCR depth and breadth did not differ between the two schedules. A total of more than 230 trial participants underwent TCR sequencing, of whom about 200 had received two doses of AZD1222 and around 25 had received two doses of the MenACWY control vaccine. Trial participants were enrolled into age subgroups of 18-55, 56-69 and 70-plus years, which contained about 150, 28 and 57 TCR-sequenced participants, respectively.

The cysteine opens and the phenylalanine closes a CDR3 of 15 amino acids. This entry keeps only the CDR3 DNA: 45 bases, framed from base 1. CDR1 and CDR2, per the germline V gene (reference sequence), are MNHEY and SMNVEV. The junction shows trimming of 0 bases on V and 7 bases on J, and the gene matches do not reach 7 bases of it. The investigation overall reported the following: Nearly half of unique spike-specific TCRs reportedly recognized epitopes outside regions mutated in the B.1.351 and B.1.1.7 variants. No day 14 peak-response samples were available, so repertoires were characterized only after the peak T cell response. Conclusions about previously exposed vaccinees are limited, since just a handful of AZD1222 recipients were seropositive for SARS-CoV-2 at baseline. Participants were mostly white British, with more females than males. The authors suggested clonal diversity may have been underestimated. In the small 56-69-year group, the increase in depth fell short of significance, most likely because of low power. After two AZD1222 doses, spike-specific TCR breadth and depth were significantly higher than at day 0 and than in MenACWY recipients. Vaccine-associated CD4 TCRs spanned the whole spike protein, with dominant responses in regions 160-218 and 743-854.

What this sample's time point label stands for: baseline before first vaccination. The vaccinee samples were drawn from two UK trials, COV001 and COV002, one of which was a single-blind randomized controlled phase 2/3 trial testing AZD1222 (ChAdOx1 nCoV-19) in healthy adults. For TCRbeta chain sequencing, PBMC samples from trial participants were taken at day 0 and at day 28 after the second dose. The CDR3 regions of human TCRbeta chains were subjected to immunosequencing. The authors' analysis ran thus. TCRs in the repertoires were compared against a reference library of SARS-CoV-2-specific TCRs that had been generated with the MIRA antigen-specificity platform. Breadth meant the fraction of unique TCRs that were SARS-CoV-2-associated, whereas depth meant the fraction of total T cells that were SARS-CoV-2-associated. Using the MIRA data, each spike-specific TCR was assigned both to the spike region to which the TCR was reactive and to a CD4 or CD8 class. Log10-transformed breadth and depth values were compared by one-way ANOVA with Sidak's multiple comparisons tests. TCRdb provides this immuneACCESS table in a form limited to in-frame rearrangements. Some clones are lacking; in checked studies, under half of them reflect an unresolved V gene, and why the rest are absent is not known. From that table come the V and J calls and clone size; the DNA was used to work out D and trimming. Counted in this sample were 100,000 to 150,000 clones; 85% to 90% of them appeared once. The top ten constitute around 20% of the sample.

Regarding this clone: Its antigen target is currently unknown. No base-level quality is on record; no much larger clone is a single base apart.

This sequence uses TRBV27 and TRBJ2-5, with 8 junctional bases fitting TRBD1. This material consisted of peripheral blood, taken on day 0 of AZD1222 vaccination. This sequence originates from an adult in good health. The sequenced DNA is TGTGCCAGCAGTTTATCGGACAGGGTGAGCGGGACCCAGTACTTC. The resulting protein is CASSLSDRVSGTQYF.